The present T cell receptor (beta chain) was sequenced within a study of T cell changes during pregnancy in multiple sclerosis. The table came from immunoSEQ multiplex PCR; TCRdb's copy has only in-frame clones and leaves some out. Of tens of thousands of clones detected, approximately 91% appear once; the ten largest clones hold about 1.5%. Germline CDR1 reads SGHDN; CDR2 reads FVKESK. CDR3 length: 17 residues. V lost 6 bases to trimming and J lost 6 bases; unmatched junction nucleotides: 13. This sequence was found in a female donor with multiple sclerosis, enrolled in a pregnancy study. Sequencing was performed on PBMCs (not recorded whether the cells were cultured). The V gene is TRBV14, the J gene TRBJ2-1; the match to TRBD2 covers 11 bases. CDR3 DNA: TGTGCCAGCAGTCAAAAAACAGGACTAGCGGGCTTCAATGAGCAGTTCTTC. As protein: CASSQKTGLAGFNEQFF.